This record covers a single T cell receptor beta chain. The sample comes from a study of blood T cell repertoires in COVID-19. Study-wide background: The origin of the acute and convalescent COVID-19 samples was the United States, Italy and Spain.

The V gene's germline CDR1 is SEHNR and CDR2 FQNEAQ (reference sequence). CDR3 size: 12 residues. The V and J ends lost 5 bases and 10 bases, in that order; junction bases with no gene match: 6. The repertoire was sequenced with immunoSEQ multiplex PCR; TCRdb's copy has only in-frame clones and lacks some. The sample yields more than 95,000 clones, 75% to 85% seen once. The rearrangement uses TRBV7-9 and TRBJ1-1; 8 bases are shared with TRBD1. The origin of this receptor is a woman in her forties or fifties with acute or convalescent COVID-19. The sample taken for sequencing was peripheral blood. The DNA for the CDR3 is TGTGCCAGCAGCCATGGACAGGGCCTAGCTTTCTTT. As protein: CASSHGQGLAFF.